The next 25 T cell receptor beta chains were all read from a single sample in a study of cytomegalovirus exposure and HLA in healthy donors. 60 Vbeta and 13 Jbeta primers were used in PCR. Generated by immunoSEQ multiplex PCR, the TCRdb table keeps only in-frame clones and is missing some. The sample yields 100,000 to 120,000 clones, around 78% seen once. The specimen was PBMCs. These receptors were collected from a woman younger than 45 in good health and CMV-seronegative.

The chain carries TRBV6-4 and TRBJ2-1; 9 bases are shared with TRBD2. Germline lookup yields CDR1 MRHNA and CDR2 SNTAGT. After removal of 4 bases from V and 3 bases from J, the junction contained 4 bases not matched to a gene. The CDR3 spans 15 residues. CDR3 amino acids: CASSVLAGHYNEQFF. DNA of the CDR3: TGTGCCAGCAGTGTGCTAGCGGGGCACTACAATGAGCAGTTCTTC.

This chain connects TRBV23-1 to TRBJ2-5; 8 nucleotides line up with TRBD1. TRBV23-1 carries the ORF label, with uncertain function. Trimming cost V 11 bases and J 1 base; bases outside gene matches: 9. The CDR3 is 14 residues long. The DNA for the CDR3 is TGCGCCGGTTCCGCGGGGACAGGCCAAGAGACCCAGTACTTC. It is translated as CAGSAGTGQETQYF.

The chain couples TRBV28 to TRBJ2-7; a possible D gene is TRBD2 (6 bases). The CDR3 consists of 17 residues. Trimming left V 6 bases short and J 4 bases short, with 25 bases between. CDR1 is MDHEN, CDR2 SYDVKM, per germline. This CDR3 is CASRIGAGFVLSYEQYF. CDR3 coding DNA: TGTGCCAGCAGGATCGGGGCGGGATTCGTCCTCTCATACGAGCAGTACTTC.

The J gene is TRBJ2-3, the V gene TRBV4-3; TRBD1 matches at 8 bases. From germline, CDR1 is LGHNA and CDR2 YSLEER. J was trimmed by 7 bases and V by 3 bases; bases with no gene match: 9. The CDR3 covers 15 residues. The CDR3: CASSQGGQGAYTQYF. CDR3 DNA: TGCGCCAGCAGCCAGGGGGGCCAGGGGGCATATACGCAGTATTTT.

The rearrangement uses TRBV30 and TRBJ2-7; a possible D gene is TRBD2 (5 bases). Germline values: CDR1 GTSNPN, CDR2 SVGIG (reference sequence). The CDR3 sequence is 11 residues long. Trimming removed 1 base from V and 12 bases from J, with 13 bases in between. The CDR3 DNA reads TGTGCCTGGAGTGACGGGGATGCCATGTACTTC. Its protein is CAWSDGDAMYF.

This chain joins TRBV5-4 and TRBJ2-7; 11 positions match TRBD2. CDR3 length: 14 residues. From germline, CDR1 is SGHNT and CDR2 YYREEE (reference sequence). Losses at the gene ends were 2 bases for V and 7 bases for J; bases not matched to a gene: 5. CDR3 coding DNA: TGTGCCAGCAGCTTTAGCGGGGGGGCCGGGGAGCAGTACTTC. This translates into CASSFSGGAGEQYF.

V gene TRBV7-9 combines with J gene TRBJ2-7; D is perhaps TRBD1 (6 bases). The CDR3 contains 13 residues. Trimming shortened V by 5 bases and J by 3 bases, and 11 bases separated the two germline ends. Germline V lookup: CDR1 SEHNR, CDR2 FQNEAQ (reference sequence). DNA of the CDR3: TGTGCCAGCAGCCCAGGACAGTTCTACGAGCAGTACTTC. It yields the protein CASSPGQFYEQYF.

The genes are TRBV25-1 and TRBJ1-1, with TRBD1 identical over 8 bases. V lost 2 bases, J lost 4 bases, and 6 bases stayed unmatched. This CDR3 is built from 15 residues. Germline V gene lookup returns CDR1 MGHDK and CDR2 SYGVNS. The DNA for the CDR3 is TGTGCCAGCAGTGAAACGACAGGGGTGGCCACTGAAGCTTTCTTT. Its translation is CASSETTGVATEAFF.

The count of this clone is one. V usage is TRBV29-1 and J usage is TRBJ1-3; D not resolved. Germline V CDR1 and CDR2: SQVTM, ANQGSEA. The ends were cut back, 7 bases at V and 0 bases at J, with 7 bases in the middle. The length of the CDR3 is 12 residues. The CDR3 spells CSGASSGNTIYF. The DNA for the CDR3 is TGCAGCGGCGCGAGCTCTGGAAACACCATATATTTT.

V and J are TRBV28 and TRBJ1-3; D gene uncertain. The CDR3 is 13 amino acids. Trimming pared 7 bases from V and 4 bases from J, leaving 11 bases between. The germline gives CDR1 MDHEN, CDR2 SYDVKM. CDR3 sequence reads: CASNRARGNTIYF. The CDR3 DNA follows: TGTGCCAGCAACCGAGCCCGCGGAAACACCATATATTTT.

The chain has TRBV9 and TRBJ2-5; 9 bases are shared with TRBD2. CDR1 and CDR2 (germline): SGDLS, YYNGEE. J lost 4 bases, V lost 4 bases, and 14 bases had no gene match. The CDR3 runs 17 residues. The CDR3: CASSITGVAGVRETQYF. The CDR3 DNA is TGTGCCAGCAGCATAACTGGGGTAGCGGGAGTTCGAGAGACCCAGTACTTC.

The chain has TRBV30 and TRBJ2-5; 12 bases agree with TRBD2. Germline V gene data show CDR1 as GTSNPN and CDR2 as SVGIG (reference sequence). J was trimmed by 5 bases and V by 2 bases; bases with no gene match: 9. The CDR3 consists of 16 residues. CDR3 region: CAWSTSLAGGQETQYF. The CDR3 DNA reads TGTGCCTGGAGTACATCCCTAGCGGGGGGGCAGGAGACCCAGTACTTC.

The V gene is TRBV29-1, the J gene TRBJ2-5; the match to TRBD2 covers 13 bases. The CDR3 length is 18 residues. CDR1 is SQVTM and CDR2 is ANQGSEA in the germline V gene. The V and J ends lost 0 bases and 5 bases, in that order; junction bases with no gene match: 12. Here the CDR3 DNA reads TGCAGCGTTGAAGATCTCAGTCTAACTAGCGGGAGGGCCGAGACCCAGTACTTC. It translates to CSVEDLSLTSGRAETQYF.

This clone was observed a few times. The rearrangement uses TRBV20-1 and TRBJ2-1; D is possibly TRBD1 (5 bases). The germline CDR1 and CDR2 sequences are DFQATT and SNEGSKA (reference sequence). Trimming took 5 bases from V and 10 from J, leaving 12 bases between them. The CDR3 is 11 amino acids. The CDR3 region has the DNA TGCAGTGCTTACAGGTTAATGGAGCAGTTCTTC. As protein: CSAYRLMEQFF.

The V gene is TRBV5-1, the J gene TRBJ2-7; D ambiguous. CDR3 length equals 11 residues. The V end was cut by 5 bases, the J end by 4 bases, with 7 bases between. Germline V lookup: CDR1 SGHRS, CDR2 YFSETQ. CDR3 nucleotides: TGCGCCAGCAGTCCGGGTTACGAGCAGTACTTC. It encodes CASSPGYEQYF.

V and J are TRBV29-1 and TRBJ2-3; TRBD2 is a possible D gene (6 bases). CDR3 size: 15 residues. Germline CDR1 and CDR2: SQVTM and ANQGSEA. With 7 bases removed from V and 3 bases from J, the gap between germline ends came to 20 bases. DNA of the CDR3: TGCAGCGCGATCCGGGAGCCTTTGACGACAGATACGCAGTATTTT. Translation gives CSAIREPLTTDTQYF.

The rearrangement uses TRBV29-1 and TRBJ2-5; D not resolved. The CDR3 spans 10 residues. The V end lost 7 bases, the J end lost 3 bases, and 6 bases lay between the germline ends. Germline V gives CDR1 SQVTM, CDR2 ANQGSEA. The CDR3 DNA follows: TGCAGCGCCAGAAAAGAGACCCAGTACTTC. The encoded protein is CSARKETQYF.

The chain recombines TRBV19 with TRBJ2-7; TRBD2 might be the D (6 bases). From germline, CDR1 is LNHDA and CDR2 SQIVND (reference sequence). The CDR3 extends over 15 amino acids. V was trimmed by 3 bases and J by 1 base, leaving 13 bases between them. The CDR3 loop reads CASSIPGGSSYEQYF. In DNA form, the CDR3 reads TGTGCCAGTAGTATCCCCGGAGGGAGTTCCTACGAGCAGTACTTC.

The chain links TRBV6-1 to TRBJ2-7, with D perhaps matching TRBD2 (5 bases). V dropped 6 bases and J dropped 1 base, with 13 bases sitting between them. Germline V lookup: CDR1 MNHNS, CDR2 SASEGT. CDR3 length equals 14 residues. The CDR3 DNA follows: TGTGCCAGCAGCCTTCAACGGAGGTCCTACGAGCAGTACTTC. As protein: CASSLQRRSYEQYF.

This sequence joins TRBV6-5 and TRBJ1-2, with D uncertain. The germline V gene encodes CDR1 MNHEY and CDR2 SVGAGI. CDR3 length equals 15 residues. The V end was cut by 5 bases, the J end by 5 bases, with 18 bases between. The CDR3, as DNA: TGTGCCAGCAGTGCCGCTGTAACAGAAGCTTATGGCTACACCTTC. Its protein is CASSAAVTEAYGYTF.

The gene calls are TRBV4-2 and TRBJ2-3; TRBD2 might be the D (7 bases). There are 16 residues in the CDR3. Trimming shortened V by 4 bases and J by 5 bases, and 19 bases separated the two germline ends. CDR1 is LGHNA and CDR2 is YNFKEQ in the germline V gene. DNA of the CDR3: TGTGCCAGCAGCCCCCTCTGGGGGGGCCTTGGAGATACGCAGTATTTT. This encodes CASSPLWGGLGDTQYF.

The CDR3 DNA reads as TGTGCCAGCAGCTTAATCGGGCAGGGCTACGAGCAGTACTTC. Residues: CASSLIGQGYEQYF. V is TRBV7-8 and J is TRBJ2-7, with D perhaps matching TRBD1 (5 bases). The CDR3 is 14 amino acids. Germline V gives CDR1 SGHVS, CDR2 FQNEAQ. The V end was cut by 2 bases, the J end by 3 bases, with 11 bases between.

As regards this clone: In the same sample, other DNA sequences code for this CDR3. In nucleotides, the CDR3 is TGCAGTGGAACCCTTGGGAGTCAAAGGGGCTACACCTTC. Residues: CSGTLGSQRGYTF. V gene TRBV29-1 combines with J gene TRBJ1-2; D is undetermined. CDR3 length: 13 amino acids. Germline values: CDR1 SQVTM, CDR2 ANQGSEA.

V is TRBV30 and J is TRBJ2-2, with 7 bases lining up with TRBD2. With 2 bases clipped from V and 5 bases from J, the junction kept 8 bases outside the gene matches. CDR3 length: 15 residues. CDR1 and CDR2 (germline): GTSNPN, SVGIG (reference sequence). The CDR3 loop reads CAWSLAERRTGELFF. In DNA form, the CDR3 reads TGTGCCTGGAGTCTAGCGGAGCGGCGTACCGGGGAGCTGTTTTTT.

V and J are TRBV30 and TRBJ1-2; D unclear. The CDR3 has 14 residues. The ends were cut back, 3 bases at V and 2 bases at J, with 13 bases in the middle. The germline V gene encodes CDR1 GTSNPN and CDR2 SVGIG (reference sequence). CDR3 in amino acids: CAWRLARFNYGYTF. CDR3 bases: TGTGCCTGGAGATTGGCCAGATTCAACTATGGCTACACCTTC.